Listed below are T cell receptor beta chains from one sample, sequenced in a study of cytomegalovirus exposure and HLA in healthy donors. The method was immunoSEQ multiplex PCR; TCRdb's version includes in-frame clones alone and lacks a portion of them. In the table there are hundreds of thousands of clones, 75% to 90% of which are singletons. Source material: PBMCs. The receptors stem from a woman aged 18-29 years in good health and CMV-seronegative. CDR3s include the opening cysteine and the closing phenylalanine or tryptophan. D genes are given only for firm matches.

>13|TRBJ2-5|.|TRBV29-1
CSVEGGGSSTQYF
TGCAGCGTTGAAGGAGGGGGATCGTCGACCCAGTACTTC
>15|TRBJ2-2|.|TRBV19
CASKRGEYTAGELFF
TGTGCCAGTAAGAGGGGGGAATACACCGCTGGGGAGCTGTTTTTT
>17|TRBJ1-2|.|TRBV27
CASSLSGSNIGDYGYTF
TGTGCCAGCAGTCTATCGGGCTCAAACATCGGGGATTATGGCTACACCTTC
>15|TRBJ2-5|TRBD1|TRBV9
CASSVDQGARETQYF
TGTGCCAGCAGCGTAGACCAGGGGGCGCGGGAGACCCAGTACTTC
>17|TRBJ1-2|TRBD1|TRBV5-6
CASSNTGGADYRYGYTF
TGTGCCAGCAGTAATACAGGGGGCGCGGATTACCGCTATGGCTACACCTTC
>14|TRBJ1-2|.|TRBV5-6
CASSLGAGIRGYTF
TGTGCCAGCAGCTTGGGCGCGGGAATAAGGGGCTACACCTTC
>12|TRBJ2-7|.|TRBV7-9
CASSPHLYEQYF
TGTGCCAGCAGCCCCCACCTCTACGAGCAGTACTTC
>15|TRBJ2-5|TRBD1|TRBV2
CASRVRTGGEETQYF
TGTGCCAGCAGAGTCCGAACAGGGGGAGAGGAGACCCAGTACTTC
>12|TRBJ1-1|.|TRBV5-4
CASSLFAAEAFF
TGTGCCAGCAGCTTGTTCGCAGCTGAAGCTTTCTTT
>16|TRBJ2-3|.|TRBV30
CAWSVSPKGLTDTQYF
TGTGCCTGGAGTGTATCACCTAAAGGCCTCACAGATACGCAGTATTTT
>14|TRBJ1-6|.|TRBV15
CATSRDPENSPLHF
TGTGCCACCAGCAGAGATCCGGAGAATTCACCCCTCCACTTT
>18|TRBJ1-6|TRBD1|TRBV27
CASSLGRQGVSYNSPLHF
TGTGCCAGCAGTTTAGGGCGACAGGGAGTGTCCTATAATTCACCCCTCCACTTT
>15|TRBJ2-7|TRBD2|TRBV6-6
CASTATGGNSYEQYF
TGTGCCAGCACCGCCACGGGGGGGAACTCCTACGAGCAGTACTTC
>15|TRBJ2-3|TRBD1|TRBV10-3
CAISERDRLTDTQYF
TGTGCCATCAGTGAGCGGGACAGGTTAACAGATACGCAGTATTTT
>13|TRBJ1-1|.|TRBV6-1
CASSEIRTAEAFF
TGTGCCAGCAGTGAAATTCGCACAGCTGAAGCTTTCTTT
>13|TRBJ1-3|.|TRBV25-1
CASVGTAGNTIYF
TGTGCCAGCGTTGGGACGGCTGGAAACACCATATATTTT